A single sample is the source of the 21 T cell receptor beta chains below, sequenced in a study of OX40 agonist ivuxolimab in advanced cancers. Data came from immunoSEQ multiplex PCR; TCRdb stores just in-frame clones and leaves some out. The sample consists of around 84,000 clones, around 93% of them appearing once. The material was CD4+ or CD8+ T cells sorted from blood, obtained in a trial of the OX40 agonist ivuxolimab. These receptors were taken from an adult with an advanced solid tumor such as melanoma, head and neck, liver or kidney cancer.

The CDR3 reads CASRLVGPGVKTPLHF. The CDR3 bases are TGTGCAAGTCGCTTAGTGGGCCCGGGGGTCAAGACACCCCTCCACTTT. V and J are TRBV12-2 and TRBJ1-6. TRBV12-2 is flagged as a pseudogene. The CDR3 is 16 residues long.

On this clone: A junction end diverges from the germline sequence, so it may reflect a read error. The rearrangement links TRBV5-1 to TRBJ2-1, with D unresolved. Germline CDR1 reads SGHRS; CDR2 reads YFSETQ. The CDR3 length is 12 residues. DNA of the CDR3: TGCGCCGGCAGCTTGGTGCCGGGTGAGCAGTTCTTC. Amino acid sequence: CAGSLVPGEQFF.

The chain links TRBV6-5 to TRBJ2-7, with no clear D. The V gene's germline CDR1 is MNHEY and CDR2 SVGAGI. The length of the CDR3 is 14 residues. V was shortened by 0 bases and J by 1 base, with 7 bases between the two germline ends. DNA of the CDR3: TGTGCCAGCAGTTACTCAGACCAGTCCTACGAGCAGTACTTC. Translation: CASSYSDQSYEQYF.

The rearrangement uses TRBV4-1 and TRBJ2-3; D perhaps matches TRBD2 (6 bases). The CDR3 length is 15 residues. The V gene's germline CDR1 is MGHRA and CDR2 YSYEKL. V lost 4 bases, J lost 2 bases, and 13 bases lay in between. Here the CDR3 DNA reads TGCGCCAGCAGCCCCGAAGGAGGGCCCACAGATACGCAGTATTTT. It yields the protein CASSPEGGPTDTQYF.

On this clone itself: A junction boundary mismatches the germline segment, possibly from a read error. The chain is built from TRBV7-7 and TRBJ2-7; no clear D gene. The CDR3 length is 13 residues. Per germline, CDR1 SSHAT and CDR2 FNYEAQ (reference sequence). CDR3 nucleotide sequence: TGTGCTAGCAGCCCCCATGGTGGTTACGAGCAGTACTTC. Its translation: CASSPHGGYEQYF.

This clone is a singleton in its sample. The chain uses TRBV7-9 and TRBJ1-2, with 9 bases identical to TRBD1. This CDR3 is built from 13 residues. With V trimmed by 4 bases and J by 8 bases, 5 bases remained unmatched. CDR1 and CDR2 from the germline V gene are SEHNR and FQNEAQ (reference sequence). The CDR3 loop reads CASSSQGAGGYTF. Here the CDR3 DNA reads TGTGCCAGCAGCTCACAGGGGGCGGGCGGCTACACCTTC.

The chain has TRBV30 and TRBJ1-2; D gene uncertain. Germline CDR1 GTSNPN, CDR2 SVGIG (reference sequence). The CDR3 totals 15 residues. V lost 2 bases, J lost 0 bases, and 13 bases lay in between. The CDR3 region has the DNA TGTGCCTGGAGTAAAATGACCGGGCCTAACTATGGCTACACCTTC. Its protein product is CAWSKMTGPNYGYTF.

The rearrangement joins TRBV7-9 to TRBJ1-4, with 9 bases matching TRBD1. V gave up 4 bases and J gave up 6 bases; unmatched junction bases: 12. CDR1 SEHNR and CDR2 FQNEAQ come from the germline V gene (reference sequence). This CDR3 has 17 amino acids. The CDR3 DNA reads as TGTGCCAGCAGCTCGGAACGAAACAGGGGGCCCTATGAAAAACTGTTTTTT. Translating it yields CASSSERNRGPYEKLFF.

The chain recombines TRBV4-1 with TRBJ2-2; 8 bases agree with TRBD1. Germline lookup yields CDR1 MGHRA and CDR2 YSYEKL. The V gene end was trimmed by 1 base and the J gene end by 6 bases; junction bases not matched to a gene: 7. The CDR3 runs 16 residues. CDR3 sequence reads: CASSQVWAGGPGELFF. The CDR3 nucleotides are TGCGCCAGCAGCCAAGTCTGGGCAGGGGGCCCCGGGGAGCTGTTTTTT.

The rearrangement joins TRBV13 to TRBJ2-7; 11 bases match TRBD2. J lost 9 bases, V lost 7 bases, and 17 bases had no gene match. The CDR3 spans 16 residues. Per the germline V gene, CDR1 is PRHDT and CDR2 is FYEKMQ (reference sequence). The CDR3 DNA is TGTGCCAGCATCCAACAAGGGGCTAGCGGGGGGCCCACGCAGTACTTC. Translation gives CASIQQGASGGPTQYF.

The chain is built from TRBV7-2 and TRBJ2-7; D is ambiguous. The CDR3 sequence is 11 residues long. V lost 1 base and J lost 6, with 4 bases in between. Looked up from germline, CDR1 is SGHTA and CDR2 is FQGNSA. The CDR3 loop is CASSLEAEQYF. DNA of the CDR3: TGTGCCAGCAGCTTAGAAGCCGAGCAGTACTTC.

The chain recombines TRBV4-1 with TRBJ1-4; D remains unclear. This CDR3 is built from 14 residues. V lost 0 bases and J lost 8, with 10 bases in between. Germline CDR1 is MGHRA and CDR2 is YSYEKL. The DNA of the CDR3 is TGCGCCAGCAGCCAAGAAGCGAGAAACGAAAAACTGTTTTTT. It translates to CASSQEARNEKLFF.

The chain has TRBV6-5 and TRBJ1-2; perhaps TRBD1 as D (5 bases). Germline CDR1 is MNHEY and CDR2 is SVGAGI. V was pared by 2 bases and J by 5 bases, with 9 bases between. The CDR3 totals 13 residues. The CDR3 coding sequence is TGTGCCAGCAGTTACCCGCAGGGTTATGGCTACACCTTC. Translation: CASSYPQGYGYTF.

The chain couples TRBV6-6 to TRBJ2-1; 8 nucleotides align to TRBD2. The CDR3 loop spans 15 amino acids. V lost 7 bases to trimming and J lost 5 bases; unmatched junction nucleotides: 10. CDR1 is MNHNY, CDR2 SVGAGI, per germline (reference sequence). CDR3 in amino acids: CASTPGGAEHNEQFF. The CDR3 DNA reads TGTGCCAGCACCCCGGGGGGGGCAGAGCACAATGAGCAGTTCTTC.

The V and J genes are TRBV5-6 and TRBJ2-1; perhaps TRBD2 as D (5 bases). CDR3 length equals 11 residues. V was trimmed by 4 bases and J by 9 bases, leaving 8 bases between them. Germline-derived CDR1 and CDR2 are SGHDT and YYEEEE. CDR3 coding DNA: TGTGCCAGCAGCATCGGGGTTGAGCAGTTCTTC. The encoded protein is CASSIGVEQFF.

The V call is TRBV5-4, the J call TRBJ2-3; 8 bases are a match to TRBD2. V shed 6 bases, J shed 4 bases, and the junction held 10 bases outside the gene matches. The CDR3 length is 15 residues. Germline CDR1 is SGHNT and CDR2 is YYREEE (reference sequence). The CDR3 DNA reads TGTGCCAGCACTCAACGGGGGGGCCCCCCAGATACGCAGTATTTT. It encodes CASTQRGGPPDTQYF. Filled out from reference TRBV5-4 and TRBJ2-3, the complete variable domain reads ETGVTQSPTHLIKTRGQQVTLRCSSQSGHNTVSWYQQALGQGPQFIFQYYREEENGRGNFPPRFSGLQFPNYSSELNVNALELDDSALYLCASTQRGGPPDTQYFGPGTRLTVL.

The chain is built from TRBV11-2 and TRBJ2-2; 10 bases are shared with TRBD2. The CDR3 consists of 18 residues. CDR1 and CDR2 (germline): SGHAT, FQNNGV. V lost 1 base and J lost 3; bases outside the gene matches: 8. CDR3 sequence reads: CASSLVPSGGWDTGELFF. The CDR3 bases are TGTGCCAGCAGCTTAGTGCCTAGCGGGGGTTGGGACACCGGGGAGCTGTTTTTT.

CDR3 region: CASSVETGAQETQYF. The DNA of the CDR3 is TGTGCCAGCAGCGTAGAAACGGGGGCCCAAGAGACCCAGTACTTC. The chain recombines TRBV9 with TRBJ2-5; D possibly matches TRBD1 or TRBD2 (6 bases each). The CDR3 extends over 15 amino acids. Trimming pared 0 bases from V and 1 base from J, leaving 10 bases between. The V gene's germline CDR1 is SGDLS and CDR2 YYNGEE.

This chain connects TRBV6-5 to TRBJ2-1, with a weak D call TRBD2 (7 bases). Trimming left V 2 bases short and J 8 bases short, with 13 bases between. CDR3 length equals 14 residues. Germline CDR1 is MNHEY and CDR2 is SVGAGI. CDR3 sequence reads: CASSYGGGAYEQFF. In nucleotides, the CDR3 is TGTGCCAGCAGTTACGGTGGGGGGGCATATGAGCAGTTCTTC.

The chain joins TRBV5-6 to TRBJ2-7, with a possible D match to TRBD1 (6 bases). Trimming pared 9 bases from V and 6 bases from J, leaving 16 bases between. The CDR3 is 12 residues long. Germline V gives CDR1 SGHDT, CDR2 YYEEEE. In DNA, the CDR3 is TGTGCCACCGGCCAGGGGCCAAGCGAGCAGTACTTC. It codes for CATGQGPSEQYF.

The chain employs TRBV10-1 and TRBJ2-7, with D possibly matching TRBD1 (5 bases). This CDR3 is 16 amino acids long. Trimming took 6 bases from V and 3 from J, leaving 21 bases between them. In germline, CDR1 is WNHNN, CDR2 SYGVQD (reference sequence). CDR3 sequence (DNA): TGCGCCAGCAGACCCTGCCCACTGGTGGGGCTCTACGAGCAGTACTTC. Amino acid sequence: CASRPCPLVGLYEQYF.